The clone carrying this TCR beta chain has ten or more counts. Its antigen is currently unknown. Patients selected for sequencing had displayed CD8+CD57+ cell expansion by flow cytometry. The length of the CDR3 is 13 residues. With V trimmed by 4 bases and J by 4 bases, 0 bases remained unmatched. Germline V gives CDR1 SEHNR, CDR2 FQNEAQ (reference sequence). The data were taken from a study of CD8+CD57+ T cells in acquired aplastic anemia. Study details: Sorted CD4+ and CD8+ cell DNA averaged around 3 ug.

Profiling that covered TCR beta VDJ and CDR3 relied on genomic DNA as its template. TCRdb analysed the reads with MiXCR anew, one entry per CDR3 protein. Of about 41,000 distinct CDR3 sequences in the sample, less than 65% are singletons; the top ten hold 59%. Overall study findings and caveats: Patients did not significantly differ from controls in CD8+ Simpson's diversity. Twenty-nine shared CD8+ CDR3s appeared highly expressed within patients' immunodominant clones.

Sequencing was carried out using sorted CD4+, CD8+, or CD8+CD57+ T cells (not recorded which) from PBMCs. J is TRBJ2-2 and V is TRBV7-9; TRBD1 aligns across 7 bases. The sequence came from a human donor with aplastic anemia. CDR3 in amino acids: CASSSGGTGELFF. In DNA form, the CDR3 reads TGTGCCAGCAGCTCAGGGGGCACCGGGGAGCTGTTTTTT.